This TCR beta chain was retrieved from a study of beta chain features in type 1 diabetes. Study-level results: People with Type 1 diabetes carried modestly yet significantly shorter TCRB CDR3s in all four CD4+ subsets.

This clone has more than one count but fewer than ten. Antigen: not known. Within the sample, other DNA sequences also encode this same CDR3. Trimming removed 6 bases at V and 3 bases at J, with 11 bases between. CDR1 is SEHNR, CDR2 FQNEAQ, per germline (reference sequence). This CDR3 has 13 amino acids. The sequenced template was cDNA made from the entire isolated RNA. TCRdb keeps only in-frame clones here, not all; method: immunoSEQ multiplex PCR. The sample contains about 360,000 clones, roughly 12% of which appear only once. This chain joins TRBV7-9 and TRBJ1-1, with D tentatively TRBD1 (6 bases). The origin of this receptor is a man in his late teens or twenties in good health. The sample taken for sequencing was naive CD4+ T cells from blood. CDR3 sequence: CASSLQGDTEAFF. The DNA of the CDR3 is TGTGCCAGCAGTTTACAGGGCGACACTGAAGCTTTCTTT.